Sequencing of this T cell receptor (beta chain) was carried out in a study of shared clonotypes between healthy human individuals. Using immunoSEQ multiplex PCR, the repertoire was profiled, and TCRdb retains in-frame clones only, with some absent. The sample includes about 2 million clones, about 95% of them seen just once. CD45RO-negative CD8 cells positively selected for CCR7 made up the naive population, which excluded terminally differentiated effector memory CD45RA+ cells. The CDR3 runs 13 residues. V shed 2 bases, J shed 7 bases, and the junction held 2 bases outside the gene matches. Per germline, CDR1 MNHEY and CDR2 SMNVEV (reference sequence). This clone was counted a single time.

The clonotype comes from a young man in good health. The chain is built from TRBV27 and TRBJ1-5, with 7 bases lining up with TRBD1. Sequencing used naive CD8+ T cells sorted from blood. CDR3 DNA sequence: TGTGCCAGCAGTTTAGACAGGGTACAGCCCCAGCATTTT. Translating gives CASSLDRVQPQHF.